The entry below describes one TCR beta chain. The antigen is not known. Measured with immunoSEQ multiplex PCR; TCRdb has only the in-frame clones, and not every one. The table includes roughly 330,000 clones, around 90% detected once. Per the germline V gene, CDR1 is MDHEN and CDR2 is SYDVKM. The CDR3 totals 16 residues. The V end was cut by 5 bases, the J end by 0 bases, with 16 bases between. This sample is drawn from a study of cytomegalovirus exposure and HLA in healthy donors. Study context: The same platform was used for the 90 to 150 validation repertoires as for the approximately 670 first-cohort repertoires, as reported in a later analysis. Study outcomes and limitations: Many donors shared some public TCRs, even though most TCR sequences were rare. A subsequent analysis found that TCR clusters from the first cohort also tended to co-occur in the 90 to 150 validation repertoires, with about 94% of cluster scores above 0.

The specimen sequenced was PBMCs. V usage is TRBV28 and J usage is TRBJ1-1; D not certain. The source is a woman in her 30s in good health and CMV-seropositive. This CDR3 is CASSTRVWGMNTEAFF. The CDR3 nucleotides read TGTGCCAGCAGTACCCGGGTGTGGGGAATGAACACTGAAGCTTTCTTT. The full variable domain, in which reference TRBV28 and TRBJ1-1 provide the parts outside the CDR3, is DVKVTQSSRYLVKRTGEKVFLECVQDMDHENMFWYRQDPGLGLRLIYFSYDVKMKEKGDIPEGYSVSREKKERFSLILESASTNQTSMYLCASSTRVWGMNTEAFFGQGTRLTVV.